This T cell receptor beta chain was sequenced for a study of metastatic and nonmetastatic thyroid tumors. This clone was found many times. TCRdb reanalyzed the PCR reads via MiXCR. The sample shows tens of thousands of clones, approximately 15% of them seen only once. V shed 1 base and J shed 5 bases, with 9 bases lying between them. The CDR3 consists of 13 residues. The V gene's germline CDR1 is SGHTA and CDR2 FQGNSA. None of the patients had undergone any treatment ahead of thyroid surgery. The sequence derives from a male donor with papillary thyroid cancer or a benign thyroid nodule (not recorded which). Some clones in this sample may be carry-over from other donors' samples. The genes are TRBV7-2 and TRBJ2-7; no clear D. Source material: blood. The CDR3 DNA sequence: TGTGCCAGCAGCTTAGAGGCTCCCGACGAGCAGTACTTC. Its protein product is CASSLEAPDEQYF.